This T cell receptor (beta chain) emerged from a study of beta chain features in type 1 diabetes. Study-wide points: Compared to healthy donors, patients appeared to have naive, central memory and Treg TCRB repertoires that were more alike.

CD4+ cells of the naive, central memory, regulatory and stem cell-like memory types were sorted via CD45RO/CCR7/CD25/CD127/CD95/CD27. Per the germline V gene, CDR1 is KGHSH and CDR2 is LQKENI. The V end was cut by 3 bases, the J end by 6 bases, with 16 bases between. This CDR3 contains 15 residues. This clone was found a few times. Its target is not known. Different DNA sequences within this sample yield the same CDR3. Of the isolated RNA, all was reverse transcribed, and so the sequenced material was expressed TCRB transcripts. Mean read depth for naive, central memory and regulatory T cell samples was approximately 3.57 million reads. This table comes from immunoSEQ multiplex PCR, and its TCRdb copy is limited to in-frame clones, with some not included. The sample has some 270,000 clones, 13% to 15% seen once.

This sequence joins TRBV18 and TRBJ2-3, with D possibly matching TRBD2 (6 bases). Source material: naive CD4+ T cells from blood. This sequence was found in a woman in her forties in good health. CDR3 nucleotide sequence: TGTGCCAGCTCACCGGAGGGACTCGCCATGGATACGCAGTATTTT. This encodes CASSPEGLAMDTQYF.